The T cell receptor (beta chain) under discussion was sequenced for a study of Ad26.COV2.S vaccination and SARS-CoV-2 variants (dated by TCRdb to 2020 to 2023). Regarding the research as a whole: Vaccine-arm donors came from COV1001, a multicentre, randomized, double-blind, placebo-controlled phase I-IIa trial of Ad26.COV2.S in healthy adults. Ad26.COV2.S was administered intramuscularly at a dose of 5x10^10 or 1x10^11 viral particles, either as one shot or as two shots given 56 days apart. TCRbeta repertoire sequencing served as the tool for gauging how specific and how broad the SARS-CoV-2-reactive T cell receptors were following Ad26.COV2.S vaccination. A total of about 30 samples were included in the TCR-sequenced set, comprising some 20 Ad26.COV2.S vaccine recipients, 5 placebo recipients and 8 SARS-CoV-2 convalescent individuals. Participants in the trial were split at random into five groups of five each, receiving low-dose or high-dose Ad26.COV2.S once or twice, or else placebo on both occasions. Throughout the experiments and outcome assessment, investigators stayed blinded to trial group allocation.

What this sample's treatment or condition label stands for: roughly 20 received Ad26.COV2.S at low or high dose, single or two shots; about 5 received placebo; per-sample allocation not given. For vaccine and placebo recipients, the sequenced repertoires came from samples collected on day 63 after the first injection. Between 29 July and 7 August 2020, Cohort 1b enrolled 25 adults aged 18-55 years at one site in Boston, USA. Ad26.COV2.S was a replication-incompetent adenovirus type 26 vector that expressed a prefusion-stabilized SARS-CoV-2 spike protein derived from the original Wuhan strain. Beyond this particular receptor, the publication reports: Vaccine and placebo recipients had similar non-spike TCR breadth, a finding consistent with the vaccine containing only spike. Comparing responses between vaccine doses or regimens was not something the study was powered to do. Compared with placebo recipients, Ad26.COV2.S recipients showed higher spike-specific TCR breadth (P = 0.0014). After vaccination, substantial breadth of spike-specific CD8+ and CD4+ T cell responses was reported. The authors noted that the TCR breadth and depth analyses may have underestimated total T cell responses.

TCRbeta CDR3 regions were sequenced with the immunoSEQ Assay. After extraction, genomic DNA underwent amplification by bias-controlled multiplex PCR, followed by high-throughput sequencing. The source study handled its data this way. To quantify the absolute abundance of each unique TCRbeta CDR3 region, sequences were collapsed and filtered. Usable DNA was measured by amplifying reference genes present in all nucleated cells, and TCRbeta template counts were normalized to that usable DNA to estimate T cell fraction. Repertoire TCRs were annotated as SARS-CoV-2-specific when V gene, CDR3 amino acid sequence and J gene were exactly matched to a known reactive TCR set. The reference SARS-CoV-2 TCR set was derived from MIRA and filtered for enrichment in COVID-19-positive ImmuneCODE repertoires, a step that removed public or cross-reactive TCRs. Based on the MIRA antigens, annotated TCRs were further analysed at the level of specific ORF or position within ORF. Breadth was defined as the number of annotated unique rearrangements divided by the total number of unique productive rearrangements, and depth was defined as the summed frequency of the annotated unique rearrangements. Group comparisons of TCR breadth used two-sided Wilcoxon rank-sum tests. What TCRdb holds here is the immuneACCESS table cut down to in-frame rearrangements. Part of the clones is not present; checked against another copy, under half of the missing clones reflect an unresolved V gene, and the others are unexplained. V and J calls and clone size are given by that table; D and trimming were obtained from the DNA. This sample is represented by around 250,000 clones; over 75% of them were singletons. The ten largest clones represent around 3.5% of the sample.

As concerns this clone: Its antigen is unknown. Per-nucleotide qualities are absent, and no much larger clonotype sits a single base away.

The CDR3 contains 14 residues, cysteine and phenylalanine counted. Only the CDR3 region is kept as DNA, spanning 42 bases read in frame from base 1. Trimming removed 0 bases from V and 4 bases from J, leaving 12 bases between the germline ends. Taken from the germline V gene (reference sequence), the CDR1 and CDR2 loops are GTSNPN and SVGIG. The receptor's source is a person aged 18-65 years who received the Ad26.COV2.S COVID-19 vaccine or a placebo. Source: peripheral blood, taken in a trial of Ad26.COV2.S vaccine versus placebo. The sequence links TRBV30 to TRBJ2-5; too little of a D gene remains to name it. The sequenced DNA is TGTGCCTGGAGTGTAGATTGGCTCCCAGAGACCCAGTACTTC. The encoded protein is CAWSVDWLPETQYF. Full variable domain (CDR3 extended with the reference TRBV30 and TRBJ2-5 proteins): SQTIHQWPATLVQPVGSPLSLECTVEGTSNPNLYWYRQAAGRGLQLLFYSVGIGQISSEVPQNLSASRPQDRQFILSSKKLLLSDSGFYLCAWSVDWLPETQYFGPGTRLLVL.